A selection of T cell receptor beta chains follows, all from one sample in a study of OX40 agonist ivuxolimab in advanced cancers. Profiling relied on immunoSEQ multiplex PCR, and the TCRdb table lists in-frame clones only, not all of them. There are more than 85,000 clones in the sample; roughly 83% occur only once, and about 1.5% lies in the top ten. The sequenced sample was CD4+ or CD8+ T cells sorted from blood, obtained in a trial of the OX40 agonist ivuxolimab. The receptors were gathered from an adult with an advanced solid tumor such as melanoma, head and neck, liver or kidney cancer. The CDR3 runs from the conserved cysteine through the conserved F or W. The D gene is left open where the match is weak. Some rows mark clone size as missing; the rest say once, few, many or name a class of expanded clone.

j_gene: TRBJ2-3; v_gene: TRBV4-1; abundance: NA; d_gene: TRBD2; CDR3nt: TGCGCCAGCAGCCCCCTGCCCGGGGTAGCGGGAGTTACAGATACGCAGTATTTT; CDR3aa: CASSPLPGVAGVTDTQYF
j_gene: TRBJ2-6; v_gene: TRBV5-6; abundance: NA; d_gene: NA; CDR3nt: TGTGCCTGTGGCTTGTACGGCTCTGGGGCCAACGTCCTGACTTTC; CDR3aa: CACGLYGSGANVLTF
j_gene: TRBJ1-6; v_gene: TRBV19; abundance: few; d_gene: TRBD1; CDR3nt: TGTGCCAGTCATCCTCCGGGACAGGGGACTTCACCCCTCCACTTT; CDR3aa: CASHPPGQGTSPLHF
j_gene: TRBJ1-1; v_gene: TRBV6-5; abundance: NA; d_gene: NA; CDR3nt: TGTGCCAGCAACCCCGACAGCCTCCCGTCGGCTTTCTTT; CDR3aa: CASNPDSLPSAFF
j_gene: TRBJ1-3; v_gene: TRBV30; abundance: NA; d_gene: TRBD1; CDR3nt: TGTGCCTGGAGCAATCAGGGGGCCGCCATATATTTT; CDR3aa: CAWSNQGAAIYF
j_gene: TRBJ1-1; v_gene: TRBV6-1; abundance: NA; d_gene: TRBD1; CDR3nt: TGTGCCAGCAGTGAAGACGCTTATTATCGGCGGGACAGGGCGAACACTGAAGCTTTCTTT; CDR3aa: CASSEDAYYRRDRANTEAFF
j_gene: TRBJ2-3; v_gene: TRBV11-2; abundance: NA; d_gene: NA; CDR3nt: TGTGCCAGCAGCCGAGGGGGGGTTACGCAGTATTTT; CDR3aa: CASSRGGVTQYF
j_gene: TRBJ1-4; v_gene: TRBV9; abundance: NA; d_gene: NA; CDR3nt: TGTGCCAGCAGCGGAAGGGGCCGGGGAGACGAAAAACTGTTTTTT; CDR3aa: CASSGRGRGDEKLFF
j_gene: TRBJ2-7; v_gene: TRBV6-1; abundance: NA; d_gene: TRBD2; CDR3nt: TGTGCCAGCAGTGGGGGACTAGCGGGAAGGTCCTACGAGCAGTACTTC; CDR3aa: CASSGGLAGRSYEQYF
j_gene: TRBJ1-1; v_gene: TRBV10-3; abundance: NA; d_gene: NA; CDR3nt: TGTGCCATCAGCCTGGGAGGGGCTGAAACTGAAGCTTTCTTT; CDR3aa: CAISLGGAETEAFF
j_gene: TRBJ1-4; v_gene: TRBV29-1; abundance: NA; d_gene: NA; CDR3nt: TGCAGCGCCGGGACTCCCGGGAAGGAAAAACTGTTTTTT; CDR3aa: CSAGTPGKEKLFF
j_gene: TRBJ2-7; v_gene: TRBV11-2; abundance: NA; d_gene: TRBD2; CDR3nt: TGTGCCAGCAGCTTATTCCCTGGGGGACTAGCGGGAGGGTACGAGCAGTACTTC; CDR3aa: CASSLFPGGLAGGYEQYF
j_gene: TRBJ1-4; v_gene: TRBV7-9; abundance: NA; d_gene: NA; CDR3nt: TGTGCCAGCAGCTTAGACGCGAGAACTAATGAAAAACTGTTTTTT; CDR3aa: CASSLDARTNEKLFF
j_gene: TRBJ2-2; v_gene: TRBV5-1; abundance: NA; d_gene: TRBD1; CDR3nt: TGCGCCAGCAGCCAGGGGGCAGGGAGGTCTTTCGGGGAGCTGTTTTTT; CDR3aa: CASSQGAGRSFGELFF
j_gene: TRBJ1-1; v_gene: TRBV5-4; abundance: NA; d_gene: NA; CDR3nt: TGTGCCAGCAGCTTGGCAGGGCATACGAACACTGAAGCTTTCTTT; CDR3aa: CASSLAGHTNTEAFF
j_gene: TRBJ2-3; v_gene: TRBV7-2; abundance: NA; d_gene: TRBD2; CDR3nt: TGTGCCAGCAGCTTAGCGGCGGGGGGGCTCGCAGATACGCAGTATTTT; CDR3aa: CASSLAAGGLADTQYF
j_gene: TRBJ1-1; v_gene: TRBV6-1; abundance: NA; d_gene: NA; CDR3nt: TGTGCCACCTTCCCGACAGGGAACACTGAAGCTTTCTTT; CDR3aa: CATFPTGNTEAFF
j_gene: TRBJ2-3; v_gene: TRBV11-2; abundance: NA; d_gene: NA; CDR3nt: TGTGCCAGCAGCCTACGGACTAGCACAGATACGCAGTATTTT; CDR3aa: CASSLRTSTDTQYF
j_gene: TRBJ2-2; v_gene: TRBV5-8; abundance: NA; d_gene: TRBD2; CDR3nt: TGTGCCAGCAGCTTGGAGGCTAGCGGAGACTTTGGGGGGGAGCTGTTTTTT; CDR3aa: CASSLEASGDFGGELFF
j_gene: TRBJ1-4; v_gene: TRBV6-1; abundance: NA; d_gene: NA; CDR3nt: TGTGCCAGCACCCCGGGCTACCCAGGCGGAAAACTGTTTTTT; CDR3aa: CASTPGYPGGKLFF
j_gene: TRBJ2-3; v_gene: TRBV6-6; abundance: NA; d_gene: TRBD2; CDR3nt: TGTGCCAGCAGCAACGGGGGGTTCACAGATACGCAGTATTTT; CDR3aa: CASSNGGFTDTQYF
j_gene: TRBJ1-5; v_gene: TRBV28; abundance: NA; d_gene: TRBD1; CDR3nt: TGTGCCAGCCGACAGGGGGGGGGTAATAGCAATCAGCCCCAGCATTTT; CDR3aa: CASRQGGGNSNQPQHF
j_gene: TRBJ1-2; v_gene: TRBV5-4; abundance: NA; d_gene: NA; CDR3nt: TGTGCCAGCAGCATACTAGGACGGAACTATGGCTACACCTTC; CDR3aa: CASSILGRNYGYTF
j_gene: TRBJ1-1; v_gene: TRBV21-1; abundance: NA; d_gene: NA; CDR3nt: TGTGCCAGCTGCTCGGGACAGGGTGGTTGTAAAGTAGACTCAAACACTGAAGCTTTCTTT; CDR3aa: CASCSGQGGCKVDSNTEAFF
j_gene: TRBJ2-1; v_gene: TRBV28; abundance: NA; d_gene: NA; CDR3nt: TGTGCCAGCAGTTTGGGAACCGGGCAGTTCTTC; CDR3aa: CASSLGTGQFF
j_gene: TRBJ1-2; v_gene: TRBV7-8; abundance: NA; d_gene: NA; CDR3nt: TGTGCCAGCAGCTTAGCGAGTGGCTATGGCTACACCTTC; CDR3aa: CASSLASGYGYTF
j_gene: TRBJ2-1; v_gene: TRBV19; abundance: NA; d_gene: TRBD1; CDR3nt: TGTGCCAGTAGTCAGGGGGTAGGTTACAATGAGCAGTTCTTC; CDR3aa: CASSQGVGYNEQFF
j_gene: TRBJ1-2; v_gene: TRBV15; abundance: NA; d_gene: NA; CDR3nt: TGTGCCACCAGCAGAGATCGCCCCTCAGAGGAGGGGGGCTACACCTTC; CDR3aa: CATSRDRPSEEGGYTF
j_gene: TRBJ2-5; v_gene: TRBV7-7; abundance: NA; d_gene: NA; CDR3nt: TGTGCCAGCAGCTTAGGGCAGGGGACAGAGACCCAGTACTTC; CDR3aa: CASSLGQGTETQYF
j_gene: TRBJ2-5; v_gene: TRBV4-3; abundance: NA; d_gene: NA; CDR3nt: TGCGCCAGATGCAATTACCAAGAGACCCAGTACTTC; CDR3aa: CARCNYQETQYF
j_gene: TRBJ2-7; v_gene: TRBV28; abundance: many; d_gene: NA; CDR3nt: TGTGCCAGCAGTTTAACGCGCGAGCAGTACTTC; CDR3aa: CASSLTREQYF
j_gene: TRBJ2-3; v_gene: TRBV7-9; abundance: NA; d_gene: NA; CDR3nt: TGTGCCAGCAGACGGATGAGCACAGATACGCAGTATTTT; CDR3aa: CASRRMSTDTQYF
j_gene: TRBJ2-2; v_gene: TRBV2; abundance: few; d_gene: NA; CDR3nt: TGTGCCAGCAGTGATAGGTCCTCGGGGGAGCTGTTTTTT; CDR3aa: CASSDRSSGELFF
j_gene: TRBJ2-2; v_gene: TRBV9; abundance: NA; d_gene: NA; CDR3nt: TGTGCCAGCAGCGTAGGACTAGTCGCCGGGGAGCTGTTTTTT; CDR3aa: CASSVGLVAGELFF
j_gene: TRBJ2-2; v_gene: TRBV27; abundance: NA; d_gene: TRBD1; CDR3nt: TGTGCCAGCAGCCCCATCAGACAGGGCGGCACCGGGGAGCTGTTTTTT; CDR3aa: CASSPIRQGGTGELFF
j_gene: TRBJ2-7; v_gene: TRBV7-6; abundance: NA; d_gene: TRBD2; CDR3nt: TGTGCCAGCAGCTTAAGCGGGGGAAGCTCCTACGAGCAGTACTTC; CDR3aa: CASSLSGGSSYEQYF
j_gene: TRBJ1-1; v_gene: TRBV6-5; abundance: once; d_gene: NA; CDR3nt: TGTGCCAGCTGGCAGGGTAGTACTGAAGCTTTCTTT; CDR3aa: CASWQGSTEAFF
j_gene: TRBJ1-5; v_gene: TRBV27; abundance: NA; d_gene: NA; CDR3nt: TGTGCCAGCAGTTTACGGGGGAGCAATCAGCCCCAGCATTTT; CDR3aa: CASSLRGSNQPQHF
j_gene: TRBJ2-2; v_gene: TRBV7-3; abundance: NA; d_gene: NA; CDR3nt: TGTGCCAGCAGCGAACCCAGGGGTAACACCGGGGAGCTGTTTTTT; CDR3aa: CASSEPRGNTGELFF
j_gene: TRBJ2-3; v_gene: TRBV5-6; abundance: NA; d_gene: TRBD2; CDR3nt: TGTGCCAGCAGCTTCGGACTAGCGGGAGGAGATACGCAGTATTTT; CDR3aa: CASSFGLAGGDTQYF
j_gene: TRBJ2-2; v_gene: TRBV19; abundance: NA; d_gene: TRBD2; CDR3nt: TGTGCCAGCAGGAGCGGGGGGGCCGGCGGGGAGCTGTTTTTT; CDR3aa: CASRSGGAGGELFF
j_gene: TRBJ2-7; v_gene: TRBV9; abundance: NA; d_gene: TRBD2; CDR3nt: TGTGCCAGCAGCCCACCGCGACTAGCATCCTACGAGCAGTACTTC; CDR3aa: CASSPPRLASYEQYF
j_gene: TRBJ2-7; v_gene: TRBV9; abundance: NA; d_gene: TRBD2; CDR3nt: TGTGCCAGCAGCGCCCAACCGGGGGGAGGCGTACTCGAGCAGTACTTC; CDR3aa: CASSAQPGGGVLEQYF
j_gene: TRBJ1-2; v_gene: TRBV28; abundance: NA; d_gene: NA; CDR3nt: TGTGCCAGCGGGTCAGGGGTTTACTATGGCTACACCTTC; CDR3aa: CASGSGVYYGYTF
j_gene: TRBJ2-7; v_gene: TRBV5-6; abundance: NA; d_gene: TRBD2; CDR3nt: TGTGCCAGCAACCCTATGACGGGACTAGCGGCCCGGGAGCAGTACTTC; CDR3aa: CASNPMTGLAAREQYF
j_gene: TRBJ2-7; v_gene: TRBV5-1; abundance: NA; d_gene: TRBD1; CDR3nt: TGCGCCAGCAGCCCCTCGGGCGGACAGGCCTACGAGCAGTACTTC; CDR3aa: CASSPSGGQAYEQYF
j_gene: TRBJ2-2; v_gene: TRBV7-8; abundance: NA; d_gene: TRBD2; CDR3nt: TGTGCCAGCAGCGTTAGCGGGAGGGCCCGGACCGGGGAGCTGTTTTTT; CDR3aa: CASSVSGRARTGELFF
j_gene: TRBJ1-2; v_gene: TRBV28; abundance: NA; d_gene: TRBD1; CDR3nt: TGTGCCAGCAACAGGGGGATGTTGAACTATGGCTACACCTTC; CDR3aa: CASNRGMLNYGYTF
j_gene: TRBJ1-5; v_gene: TRBV7-9; abundance: NA; d_gene: TRBD1; CDR3nt: TGTGCCAGCAGCCGGACAGGGGGCGCGGGTCAGCCCCAGCATTTT; CDR3aa: CASSRTGGAGQPQHF
j_gene: TRBJ1-5; v_gene: TRBV19; abundance: NA; d_gene: NA; CDR3nt: TGTGCCAGTAGTACCCCCAGTCGAGGGCTCAGCAATCAGCCCCAGCATTTT; CDR3aa: CASSTPSRGLSNQPQHF
j_gene: TRBJ1-4; v_gene: TRBV9; abundance: NA; d_gene: TRBD1; CDR3nt: TGTGCCAGCAGCGTCAGACAGGGCGAAAAACTGTTTTTT; CDR3aa: CASSVRQGEKLFF
j_gene: TRBJ2-1; v_gene: TRBV19; abundance: NA; d_gene: TRBD2; CDR3nt: TGTGCCAGTATGGGCGGGAGCCGCTACAATGAGCAGTTCTTC; CDR3aa: CASMGGSRYNEQFF
j_gene: TRBJ2-7; v_gene: TRBV7-9; abundance: NA; d_gene: TRBD2; CDR3nt: TGTGCCAGCAGCTTACCGGCGGGAGGGAACTACGAGCAGTACTTC; CDR3aa: CASSLPAGGNYEQYF
j_gene: TRBJ2-2; v_gene: TRBV2; abundance: few; d_gene: NA; CDR3nt: TGTGCCAGCCACTCTGACCTCGCCGGGGAGCTGTTTTTT; CDR3aa: CASHSDLAGELFF
j_gene: TRBJ1-1; v_gene: TRBV2; abundance: NA; d_gene: NA; CDR3nt: TGTGCCAGCAGTGAATGGGCTGAAGCTTTCTTT; CDR3aa: CASSEWAEAFF
j_gene: TRBJ2-1; v_gene: TRBV7-2; abundance: NA; d_gene: TRBD2; CDR3nt: TGTGCCAGCAGCTCGACTAGCGGGGAAGCGGGTGAGCAGTTCTTC; CDR3aa: CASSSTSGEAGEQFF
j_gene: TRBJ1-2; v_gene: TRBV6-9; abundance: NA; d_gene: NA; CDR3nt: TGTGCCAGCAGTTGGGATAACTATGGCTACACCTTC; CDR3aa: CASSWDNYGYTF